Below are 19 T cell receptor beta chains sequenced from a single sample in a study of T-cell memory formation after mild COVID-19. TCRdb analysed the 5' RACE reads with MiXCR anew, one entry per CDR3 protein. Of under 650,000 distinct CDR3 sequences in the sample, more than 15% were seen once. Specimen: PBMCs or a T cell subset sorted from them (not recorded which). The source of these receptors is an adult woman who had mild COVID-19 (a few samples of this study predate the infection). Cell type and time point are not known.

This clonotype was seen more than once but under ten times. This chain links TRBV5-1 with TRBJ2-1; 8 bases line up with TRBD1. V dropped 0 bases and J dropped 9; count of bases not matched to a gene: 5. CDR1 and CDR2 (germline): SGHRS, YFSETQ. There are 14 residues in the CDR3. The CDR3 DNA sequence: TGCGCCAGCAGCTTGGGACAGGGGAAGCGTGAGCAGTTCTTC. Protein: CASSLGQGKREQFF.

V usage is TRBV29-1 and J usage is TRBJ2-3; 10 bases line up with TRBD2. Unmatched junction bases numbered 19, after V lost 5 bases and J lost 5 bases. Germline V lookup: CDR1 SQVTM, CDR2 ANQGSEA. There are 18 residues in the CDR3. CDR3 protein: CSVPVQGRAGGRKDTQYF. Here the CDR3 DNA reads TGCAGCGTTCCGGTACAGGGAAGAGCGGGAGGGAGGAAAGATACGCAGTATTTT.

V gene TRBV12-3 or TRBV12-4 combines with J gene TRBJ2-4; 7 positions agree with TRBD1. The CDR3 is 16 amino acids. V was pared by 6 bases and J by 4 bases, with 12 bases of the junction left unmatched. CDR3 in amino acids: CASSSRDRGGKNIQYF. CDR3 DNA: TGTGCCAGCAGCTCCCGGGACAGAGGGGGAAAAAACATTCAGTACTTC.

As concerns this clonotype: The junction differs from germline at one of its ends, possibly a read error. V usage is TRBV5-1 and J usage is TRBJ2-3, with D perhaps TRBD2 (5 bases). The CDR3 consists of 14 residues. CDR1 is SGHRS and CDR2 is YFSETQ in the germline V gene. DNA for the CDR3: TGCGCCAGCAGCTTGGATGCTAGCAGAGATACGCAGTATTTT. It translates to CASSLDASRDTQYF.

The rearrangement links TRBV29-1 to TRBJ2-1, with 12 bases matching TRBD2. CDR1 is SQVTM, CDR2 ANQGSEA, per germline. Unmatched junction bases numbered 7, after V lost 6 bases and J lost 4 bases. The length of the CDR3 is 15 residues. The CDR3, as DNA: TGCAGCGTACCAACCGGGACTAGCGGGTACAATGAGCAGTTCTTC. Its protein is CSVPTGTSGYNEQFF.

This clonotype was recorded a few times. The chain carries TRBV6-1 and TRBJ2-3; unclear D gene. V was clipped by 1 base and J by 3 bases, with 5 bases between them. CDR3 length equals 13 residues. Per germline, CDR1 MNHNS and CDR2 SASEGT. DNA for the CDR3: TGTGCCAGCAGTGAAGTGGCGACAGATACGCAGTATTTT. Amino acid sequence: CASSEVATDTQYF.

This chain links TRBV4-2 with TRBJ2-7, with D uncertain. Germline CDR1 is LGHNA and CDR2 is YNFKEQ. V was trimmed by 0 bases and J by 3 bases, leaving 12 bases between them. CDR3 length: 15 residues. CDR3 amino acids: CASSQEGPPLYEQYF. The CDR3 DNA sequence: TGTGCCAGCAGCCAAGAGGGCCCCCCCCTCTACGAGCAGTACTTC.

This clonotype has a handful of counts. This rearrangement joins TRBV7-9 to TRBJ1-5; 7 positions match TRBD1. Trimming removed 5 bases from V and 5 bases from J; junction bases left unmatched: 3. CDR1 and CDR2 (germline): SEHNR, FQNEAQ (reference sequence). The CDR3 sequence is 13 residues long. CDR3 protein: CASSHDRDQPQHF. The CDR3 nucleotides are TGTGCCAGCAGCCACGACAGGGATCAGCCCCAGCATTTT.

In DNA form, the CDR3 reads TGTGCCAGCAGCTCCCATTGGGACAGGGTAAAACATTTCGATGGCTACACCTTC. This gives the protein CASSSHWDRVKHFDGYTF. This rearrangement joins TRBV7-6 to TRBJ1-2; 9 nucleotides match TRBD1. Germline V CDR1 and CDR2: SGHVS, FNYEAQ. There are 18 residues in the CDR3. V lost 4 bases and J lost 6; bases outside the gene matches: 18.

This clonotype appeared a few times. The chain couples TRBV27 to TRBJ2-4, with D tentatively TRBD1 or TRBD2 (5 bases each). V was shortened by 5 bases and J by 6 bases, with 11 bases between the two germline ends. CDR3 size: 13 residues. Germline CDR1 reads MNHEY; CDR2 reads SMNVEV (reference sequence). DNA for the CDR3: TGTGCCAGCAGTCGAGGGGTTCGAAACATTCAGTACTTC. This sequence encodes CASSRGVRNIQYF.

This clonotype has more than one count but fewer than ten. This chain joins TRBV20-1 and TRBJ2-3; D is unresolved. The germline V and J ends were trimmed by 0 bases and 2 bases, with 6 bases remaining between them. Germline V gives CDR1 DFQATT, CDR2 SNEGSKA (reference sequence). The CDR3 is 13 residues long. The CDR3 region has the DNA TGCAGTGCTAGAGATGGGTTCACAGATACGCAGTATTTT. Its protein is CSARDGFTDTQYF.

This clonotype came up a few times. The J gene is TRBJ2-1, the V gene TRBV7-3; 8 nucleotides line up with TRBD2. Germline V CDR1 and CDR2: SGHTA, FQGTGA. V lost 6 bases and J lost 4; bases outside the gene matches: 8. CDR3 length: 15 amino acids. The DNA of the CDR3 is TGTGCCAGCAGGGCCGTGGCTAGCGGGTACAATGAGCAGTTCTTC. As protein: CASRAVASGYNEQFF.

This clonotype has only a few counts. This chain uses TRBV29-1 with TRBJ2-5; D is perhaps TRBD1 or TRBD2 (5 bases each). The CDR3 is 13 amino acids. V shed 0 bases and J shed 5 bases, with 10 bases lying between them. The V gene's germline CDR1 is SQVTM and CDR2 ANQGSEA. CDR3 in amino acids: CSVEDRDLETQYF. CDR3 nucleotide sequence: TGCAGCGTTGAAGATCGGGACCTCGAGACCCAGTACTTC.

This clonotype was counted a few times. CDR3 nucleotides: TGTGCCAGCAGCTTAGCAGCCTCCTACAATGAGCAGTTCTTC. Residues: CASSLAASYNEQFF. V gene TRBV11-2 combines with J gene TRBJ2-1; D not resolved. This CDR3 region has 14 residues. The germline V gene has CDR1 SGHAT and CDR2 FQNNGV. The V end lost 1 base, the J end lost 0 bases, and 4 bases lay between the germline ends. Full variable domain (outside the CDR3, taken from reference TRBV11-2 and TRBJ2-1): EAGVAQSPRYKIIEKRQSVAFWCNPISGHATLYWYQQILGQGPKLLIQFQNNGVVDDSQLPKDRFSAERLKGVDSTLKIQPAKLEDSAVYLCASSLAASYNEQFFGPGTRLTVL.

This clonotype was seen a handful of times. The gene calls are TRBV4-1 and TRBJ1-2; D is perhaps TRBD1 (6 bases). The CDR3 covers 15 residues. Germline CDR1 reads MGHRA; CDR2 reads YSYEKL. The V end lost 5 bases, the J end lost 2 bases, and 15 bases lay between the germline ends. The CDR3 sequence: CASSSRTDRNYGYTF. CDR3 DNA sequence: TGCGCCAGCAGCTCCCGGACAGATCGGAACTATGGCTACACCTTC.

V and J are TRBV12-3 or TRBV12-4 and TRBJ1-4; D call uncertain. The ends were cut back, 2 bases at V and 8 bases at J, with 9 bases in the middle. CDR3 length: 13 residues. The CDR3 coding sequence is TGTGCCAGCAGTTTAAGAGTTTTCGAAAAACTGTTTTTT. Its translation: CASSLRVFEKLFF.

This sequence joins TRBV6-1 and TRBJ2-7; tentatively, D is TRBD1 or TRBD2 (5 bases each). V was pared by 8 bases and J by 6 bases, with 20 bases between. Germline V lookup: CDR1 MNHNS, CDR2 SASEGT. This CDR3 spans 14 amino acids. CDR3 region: CASQGDYWGSEQYF. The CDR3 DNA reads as TGTGCCAGCCAGGGAGATTATTGGGGATCCGAGCAGTACTTC.

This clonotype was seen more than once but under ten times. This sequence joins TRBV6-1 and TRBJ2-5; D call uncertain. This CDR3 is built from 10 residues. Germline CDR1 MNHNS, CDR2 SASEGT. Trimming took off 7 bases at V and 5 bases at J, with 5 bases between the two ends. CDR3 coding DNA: TGTGCCAGCACGTGGGAGACCCAGTACTTC. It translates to CASTWETQYF.

In DNA form, the CDR3 reads TGCAGTGCCCAGAGAGGGGGTTCCTCCTACGAGCAGTACTTC. Residues: CSAQRGGSSYEQYF. This chain joins TRBV20-1 and TRBJ2-7; maybe TRBD1 (6 bases). Germline V lookup: CDR1 DFQATT, CDR2 SNEGSKA (reference sequence). V lost 6 bases, J lost 0 bases, and 15 bases lay in between. The CDR3 totals 14 residues.